This TCR beta chain was recorded in a study of response to subunit inactivated influenza vaccine (dated by TCRdb to the late 2010s). In the study overall: The study used deep quantitative T cell receptor repertoire profiling to track responses to a trivalent subunit inactivated influenza vaccine.

Results and caveats for the whole study, not just this receptor: According to the authors, only a limited number of new T cells may be recruited by each seasonal influenza vaccination.

This clonotype was seen many times. Its antigen has not been determined. Base qualities are not recorded, but no much larger clone differs from it by a single base. Library generation was performed with RT-PCR. Sequencing was performed on an Illumina HiSeq 2500. TCRdb trimmed public reads at Q25 via fastp, called clones via MiXCR and kept in-frame beta chains. A single entry per CDR3 protein holds the most common genes and DNA from its merged rows. The sample records some 570,000 distinct CDR3 sequences, approximately 10% of which are singletons. The ten top clones hold roughly 9.6% of the sample. In the germline V gene, CDR1 corresponds to MDHEN and CDR2 to SYDVKM. Trimming takes 5 bases from V and 2 bases from J, and the germline ends sit 19 bases apart. The CDR3 measures 16 amino acids from cysteine to phenylalanine. Only the CDR3 region is kept as DNA, spanning 48 bases read in frame from base 1.

These data were also reused for a study on T cells expressing NK-cell markers. As that second study puts it: TCR beta cDNA libraries were made by 5'RACE template switching that added a universal primer site and unique molecular identifiers. Eight or nine donors provided sorted CD3+CD56+NKG2C+, CD3+CD56+NKG2C- and CD3+CD56-NKG2C+ T-cell subsets, whose TCR beta-chain repertoires were profiled. Among the eight sequenced donors, only one was HCMV-seronegative, while the other seven were HCMV-seropositive. In several experiments an anti-gammadeltaTCR antibody was added to restrict sorting to alphabetaTCR-expressing T cells. For roughly six donors, the dominant CD3+CD56+NKG2C+ clonotypes were among the top 10 CD8+ clonotypes and accounted for about 1.0-7.5% of CD8+ T cells. Those dominant clonotypes were again the most abundant among CD3+CD56-NKG2C+ cells in a handful of donors, at about 28.3-65%. It remained unclear whether the expanded NKG2C-expressing T cell clones were specific for HCMV antigens. All eight donors whose samples were sequenced were randomly selected healthy volunteers, three of them men and five women. To determine HCMV serostatus, a commercial ELISA kit was used to detect HCMV-specific IgG in serum. Ficoll density gradient centrifugation was used to isolate peripheral blood mononuclear cells from blood. For more than 5 donors, unsorted PBMC were also used to sequence bulk peripheral blood T-cell repertoires. Synthesis of cDNA was primed from the TCR beta constant segment and was followed by two consecutive PCR amplification steps. The libraries were sequenced on Illumina HiSeq 2000/2500, MiSeq or NextSeq, producing 2 x 150 bp reads. MIGEC handled demultiplexing of the reads and grouping by UMI, while MiTCR was used to assemble and quantify clonotypes. To exclude erroneous sequences, only TCR cDNA sequences supported by at least two reads were retained. Downstream repertoire analysis used the tcR package, and clonotypes were matched across fractions by CDR3 nucleotide sequence plus V segment. VDJmatch was used to annotate antigen specificity against VDJdb, with one amino acid substitution in CDR3 allowed.

Sequencing used PBMCs from blood, obtained on the day of vaccination. The receptor's source is a man aged 45-60 years who received an inactivated influenza vaccine. Donor details come from another sample of the same person, matched by shared clones. The rearrangement joined TRBV28 to TRBJ2-7; the D gene cannot be named for sure. The DNA reads TGTGCCAGCAGTCGTCCCGAAGGGTATAACACCTACGAGCAGTACTTC. Translated, it gives CASSRPEGYNTYEQYF.